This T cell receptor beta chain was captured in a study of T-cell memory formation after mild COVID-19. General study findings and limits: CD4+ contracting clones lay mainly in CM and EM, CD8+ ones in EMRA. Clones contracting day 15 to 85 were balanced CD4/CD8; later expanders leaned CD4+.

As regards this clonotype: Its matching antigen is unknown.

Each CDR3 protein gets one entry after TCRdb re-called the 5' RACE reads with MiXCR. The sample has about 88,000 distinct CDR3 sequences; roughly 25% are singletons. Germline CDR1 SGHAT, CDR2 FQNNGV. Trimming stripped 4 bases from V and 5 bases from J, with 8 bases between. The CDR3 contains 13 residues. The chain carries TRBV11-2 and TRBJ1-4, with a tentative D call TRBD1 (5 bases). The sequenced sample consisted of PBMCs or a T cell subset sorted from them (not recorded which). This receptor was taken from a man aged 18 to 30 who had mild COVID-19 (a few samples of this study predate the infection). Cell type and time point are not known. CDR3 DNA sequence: TGTGCCAGCAGCTCGACAGCCAATGAAAAACTGTTTTTT. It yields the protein CASSSTANEKLFF. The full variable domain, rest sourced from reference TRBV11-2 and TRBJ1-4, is EAGVAQSPRYKIIEKRQSVAFWCNPISGHATLYWYQQILGQGPKLLIQFQNNGVVDDSQLPKDRFSAERLKGVDSTLKIQPAKLEDSAVYLCASSSTANEKLFFGSGTQLSVL.